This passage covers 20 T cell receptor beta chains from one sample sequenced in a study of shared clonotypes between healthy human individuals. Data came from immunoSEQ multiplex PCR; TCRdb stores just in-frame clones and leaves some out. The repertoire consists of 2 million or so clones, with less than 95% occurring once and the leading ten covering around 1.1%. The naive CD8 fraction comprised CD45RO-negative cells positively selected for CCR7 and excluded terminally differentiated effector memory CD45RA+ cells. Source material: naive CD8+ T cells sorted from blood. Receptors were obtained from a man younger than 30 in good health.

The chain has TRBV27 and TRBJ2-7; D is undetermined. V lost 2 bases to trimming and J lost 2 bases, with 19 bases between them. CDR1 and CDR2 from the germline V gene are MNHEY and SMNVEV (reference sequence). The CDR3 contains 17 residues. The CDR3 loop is CASSLLIGDGPTYEQYF. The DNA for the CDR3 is TGTGCCAGCAGTTTACTAATTGGAGATGGGCCTACCTACGAGCAGTACTTC.

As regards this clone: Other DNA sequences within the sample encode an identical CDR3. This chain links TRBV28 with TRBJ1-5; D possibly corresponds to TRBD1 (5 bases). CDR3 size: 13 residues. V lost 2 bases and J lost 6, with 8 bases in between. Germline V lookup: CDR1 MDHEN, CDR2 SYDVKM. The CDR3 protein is CASSLGGSQPQHF. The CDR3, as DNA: TGTGCCAGCAGTTTAGGGGGGAGTCAGCCCCAGCATTTT.

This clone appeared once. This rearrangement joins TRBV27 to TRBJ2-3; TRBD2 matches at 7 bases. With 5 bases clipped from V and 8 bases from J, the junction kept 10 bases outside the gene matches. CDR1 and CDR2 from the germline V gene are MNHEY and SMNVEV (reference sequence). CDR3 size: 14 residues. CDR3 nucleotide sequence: TGTGCCAGCAGTCCGAGCGGGACTTGGGGTACGCAGTATTTT. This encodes CASSPSGTWGTQYF.

The CDR3 nucleotides are TGTGCCAGTAGTATTTATCATCGAGCAGGGGAGCAGTTCTTC. Protein sequence: CASSIYHRAGEQFF. The gene calls are TRBV19 and TRBJ2-1; D is perhaps TRBD1 (5 bases). The CDR3 extends over 14 amino acids. Germline CDR1 reads LNHDA; CDR2 reads SQIVND (reference sequence). V gave up 3 bases and J gave up 10 bases, with 16 bases separating them.

CDR3 DNA: TGTGCCAGCAGTTTGAGGGGACTAGCGGGAGGGGCAGCGAGTTACGAGCAGTACTTC. As protein: CASSLRGLAGGAASYEQYF. The chain couples TRBV28 to TRBJ2-7; TRBD2 matches 16 bases. Germline V gene lookup returns CDR1 MDHEN and CDR2 SYDVKM. The CDR3 has 19 residues. The V gene end was trimmed by 3 bases and the J gene end by 4 bases; junction bases not matched to a gene: 12.

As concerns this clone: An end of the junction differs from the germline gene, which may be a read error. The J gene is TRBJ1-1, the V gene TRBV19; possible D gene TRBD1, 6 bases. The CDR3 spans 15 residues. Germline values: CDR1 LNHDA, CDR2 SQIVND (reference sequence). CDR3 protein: CASSITQGLKTEAFF. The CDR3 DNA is TGTGCCAGTAGTATCACCCAGGGGTTGAAGACTGAAGCTTTCTTT.

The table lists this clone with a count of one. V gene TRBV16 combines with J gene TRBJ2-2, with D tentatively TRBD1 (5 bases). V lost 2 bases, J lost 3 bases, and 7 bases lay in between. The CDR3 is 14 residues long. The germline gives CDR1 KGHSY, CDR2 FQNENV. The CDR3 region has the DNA TGTGCCAGCAGCCAAGTAGGGGACACCGGGGAGCTGTTTTTT. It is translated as CASSQVGDTGELFF.

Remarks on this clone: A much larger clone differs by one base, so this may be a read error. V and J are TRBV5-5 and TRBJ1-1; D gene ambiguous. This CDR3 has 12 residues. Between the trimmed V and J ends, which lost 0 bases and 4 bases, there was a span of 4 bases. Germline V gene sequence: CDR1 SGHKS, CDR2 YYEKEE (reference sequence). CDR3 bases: TGTGCCAGCAGCTTGGGGAGCACTGAAGCTTTCTTT. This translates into CASSLGSTEAFF.

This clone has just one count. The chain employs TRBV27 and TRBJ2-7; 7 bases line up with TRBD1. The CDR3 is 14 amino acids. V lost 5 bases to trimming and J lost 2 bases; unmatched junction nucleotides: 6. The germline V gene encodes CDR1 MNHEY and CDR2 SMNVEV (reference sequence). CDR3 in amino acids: CASSDRDGAYEQYF. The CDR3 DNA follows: TGTGCCAGCAGTGACAGGGACGGAGCCTACGAGCAGTACTTC.

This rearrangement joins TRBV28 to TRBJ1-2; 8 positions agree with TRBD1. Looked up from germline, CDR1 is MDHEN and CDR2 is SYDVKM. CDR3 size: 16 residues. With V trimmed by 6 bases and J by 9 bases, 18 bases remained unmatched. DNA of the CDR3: TGTGCCAGCAGCCCCGGGGTGACAGGGGACCTTTCGAGCTACACCTTC. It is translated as CASSPGVTGDLSSYTF.

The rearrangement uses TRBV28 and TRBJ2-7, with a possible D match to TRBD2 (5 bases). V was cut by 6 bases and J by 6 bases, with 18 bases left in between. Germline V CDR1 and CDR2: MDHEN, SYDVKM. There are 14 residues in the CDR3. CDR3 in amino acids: CASSERTREGEQYF. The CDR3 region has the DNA TGTGCCAGCAGCGAACGGACCCGAGAGGGCGAGCAGTACTTC.

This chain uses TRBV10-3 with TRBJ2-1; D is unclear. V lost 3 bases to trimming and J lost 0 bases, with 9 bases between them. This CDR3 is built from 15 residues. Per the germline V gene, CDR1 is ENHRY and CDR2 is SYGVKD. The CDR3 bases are TGTGCCATCAGTGATCAGTTGAGCTCCTACAATGAGCAGTTCTTC. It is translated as CAISDQLSSYNEQFF.

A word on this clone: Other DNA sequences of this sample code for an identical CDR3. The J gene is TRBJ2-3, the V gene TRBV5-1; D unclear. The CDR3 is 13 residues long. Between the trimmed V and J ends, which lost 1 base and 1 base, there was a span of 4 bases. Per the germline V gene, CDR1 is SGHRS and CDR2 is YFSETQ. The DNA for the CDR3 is TGCGCCAGCAGCTTGCAGGGCACAGATACGCAGTATTTT. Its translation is CASSLQGTDTQYF.

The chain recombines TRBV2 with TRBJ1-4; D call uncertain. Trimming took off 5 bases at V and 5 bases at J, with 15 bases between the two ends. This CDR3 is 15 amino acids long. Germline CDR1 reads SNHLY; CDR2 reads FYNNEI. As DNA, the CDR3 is TGTGCCAGCAGTAACTCACAAGAGGCGAATGAAAAACTGTTTTTT. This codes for CASSNSQEANEKLFF.

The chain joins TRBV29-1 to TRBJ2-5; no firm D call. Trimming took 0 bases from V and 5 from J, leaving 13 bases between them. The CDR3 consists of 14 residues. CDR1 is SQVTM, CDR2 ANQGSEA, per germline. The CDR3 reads CSVEEDQWRETQYF. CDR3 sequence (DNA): TGCAGCGTTGAAGAGGACCAATGGCGCGAGACCCAGTACTTC.

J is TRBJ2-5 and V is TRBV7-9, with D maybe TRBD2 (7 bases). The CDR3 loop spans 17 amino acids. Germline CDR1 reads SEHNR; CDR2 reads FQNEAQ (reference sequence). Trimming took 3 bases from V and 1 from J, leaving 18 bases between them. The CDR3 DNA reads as TGTGCCAGCAGCTTCGACTGGGACGGGGGGCGCCAAGAGACCCAGTACTTC. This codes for CASSFDWDGGRQETQYF.

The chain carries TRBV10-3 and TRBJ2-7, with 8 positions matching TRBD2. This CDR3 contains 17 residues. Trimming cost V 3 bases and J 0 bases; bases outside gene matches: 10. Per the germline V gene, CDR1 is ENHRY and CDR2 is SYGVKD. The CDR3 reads CAISDRVTSADSYEQYF. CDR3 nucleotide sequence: TGTGCCATCAGTGACCGAGTGACTAGCGCCGACTCCTACGAGCAGTACTTC.

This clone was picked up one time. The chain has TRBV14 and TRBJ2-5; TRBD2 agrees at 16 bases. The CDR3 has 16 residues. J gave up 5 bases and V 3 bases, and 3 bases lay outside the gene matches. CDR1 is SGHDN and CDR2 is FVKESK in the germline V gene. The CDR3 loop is CASSQGLAGGLETQYF. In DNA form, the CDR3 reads TGTGCCAGCAGCCAGGGACTAGCGGGAGGGCTGGAGACCCAGTACTTC.

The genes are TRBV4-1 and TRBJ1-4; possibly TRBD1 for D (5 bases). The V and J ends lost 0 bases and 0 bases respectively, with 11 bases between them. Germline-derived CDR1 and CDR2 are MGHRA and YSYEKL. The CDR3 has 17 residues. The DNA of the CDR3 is TGCGCCAGCAGCCAAGAGCGTAGGACAACAACTAATGAAAAACTGTTTTTT. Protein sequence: CASSQERRTTTNEKLFF.

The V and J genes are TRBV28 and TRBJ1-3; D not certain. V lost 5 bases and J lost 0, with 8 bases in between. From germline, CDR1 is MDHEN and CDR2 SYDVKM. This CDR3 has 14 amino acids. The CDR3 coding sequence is TGTGCCAGCAGTGCTGGCGGCTCTGGAAACACCATATATTTT. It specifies CASSAGGSGNTIYF. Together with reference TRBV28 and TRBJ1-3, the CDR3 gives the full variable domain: DVKVTQSSRYLVKRTGEKVFLECVQDMDHENMFWYRQDPGLGLRLIYFSYDVKMKEKGDIPEGYSVSREKKERFSLILESASTNQTSMYLCASSAGGSGNTIYFGEGSWLTVV.